Described below is a single T cell receptor (beta chain) sequence and its context. There is no known antigen for this receptor. No much larger clone is present one base from it, and per-base qualities are unavailable. The data are from a study of OX40 agonist ivuxolimab in advanced cancers. For the study in its entirety: Ivuxolimab was a fully human IgG2 agonistic monoclonal antibody targeting the costimulatory receptor OX40 (CD134). Intravenous ivuxolimab was administered to patients every 2 weeks at six dose levels: 0.01, 0.1, 0.3, 1.5, 3 and 10 mg/kg. Of the 50 to 55 dose-escalation patients, hepatocellular carcinoma was present in about 20, melanoma in around 15, renal cell carcinoma in 9 and head and neck cancer in 9. A male proportion of roughly 80% and a mean age of 60 years, ranging from 23 to 79, were recorded for the dose-escalation cohort. Patients were allowed to have had prior anti-PD-1, anti-PD-L1 or anti-CTLA-4 therapy, and 30% to 50% of the dose-escalation patients had previously received checkpoint inhibitors. Partial responses occurred in three dose-escalation patients, of whom one had hepatocellular carcinoma and two had cutaneous melanoma. The point of sequencing TCRbeta in the periphery was to test whether ivuxolimab changed TCR sequence diversity and drove clonal T-cell expansion. The paper describes the monotherapy dose-escalation part (N ≈ 51 patients) of the phase I trial of ivuxolimab.

Genomic DNA was extracted from sorted cells for sequencing of the TCRbeta CDR3 region. TCRbeta CDR3 regions were sequenced using the immunoSEQ Assay. TCRdb limited this immuneACCESS table to in-frame rearrangements with V and J called. A share of clones is missing; checked studies link under half to unresolved V genes, and the rest is unexplained. In all, the sample holds about 100,000 clones, and about nine tenths of those were seen once. In total, the top ten clones hold 0.25% to 0.35% of the sample. What the authors observed across the whole study: Partial responders in the 0.1-3.0 mg/kg groups had among the lowest normalized peripheral clonal expansion, especially among CD8+ T cells. After ivuxolimab, CD8+ T cells had more expanded clones than CD4+ T cells on average. Low levels of normalized T-cell clonal expansion were also seen in some nonresponding patients. The antigen specificity of the clonally expanded peripheral T cells was not determined. At doses of 0.1 to 3.0 mg/kg, clonal expansion of both CD4+ and CD8+ T cells in blood was seen between baseline and week 6.

V loses 2 bases, J loses 1 base, and the germline ends lie 9 bases apart. From its cysteine to its phenylalanine, the CDR3 spans 15 amino acids. The entry retains the CDR3 DNA only, 45 bases that are in frame from base 1. CDR1 and CDR2 were assigned from the germline V gene as SNHLY and FYNNEI. The trial excluded patients who had a history of autoimmune disease or who were on systemic immunosuppression. Peripheral blood for TCR sequencing was collected from all dose cohorts at baseline, on cycle 4 day 1, and on cycle 7 day 1. Samples came from an open-label, multicenter, first-in-human phase I dose-escalation trial of ivuxolimab. Adults with locally advanced or metastatic melanoma, renal cell, hepatocellular, or head and neck squamous cell carcinoma were enrolled in the trial. Before TCR sequencing, CD4+ T cells and CD8+ T cells were sorted from peripheral blood as separate populations.

The V gene is TRBV2 and the J gene is TRBJ1-5; the D region possibly corresponds to TRBD1 (6 bases align). The material sequenced was CD4+ or CD8+ T cells sorted from blood, taken in a trial of the OX40 agonist ivuxolimab. The source of this sequence is an adult with an advanced solid tumor such as melanoma, head and neck, liver or kidney cancer. CDR3 reads: CASSEQGHSNQPQHF. Read as DNA, the sequence is TGTGCCAGCAGTGAACAGGGGCACAGCAATCAGCCCCAGCATTTT.